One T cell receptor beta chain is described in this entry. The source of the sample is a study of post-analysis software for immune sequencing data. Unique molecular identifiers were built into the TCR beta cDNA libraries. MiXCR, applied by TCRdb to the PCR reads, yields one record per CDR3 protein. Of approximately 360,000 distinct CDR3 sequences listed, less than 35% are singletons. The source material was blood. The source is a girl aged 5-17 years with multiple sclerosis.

CDR3 sequence: CASSIDRDGDEQYF. CDR3 bases: TGCGCCAGCAGCATCGACCGAGACGGGGACGAGCAGTACTTC. J is TRBJ2-7 and V is TRBV5-1, with D maybe TRBD2 (5 bases). This CDR3 has 14 residues. V lost 4 bases, J lost 5 bases, and 16 bases lay in between. Germline CDR1 SGHRS, CDR2 YFSETQ.